This T cell receptor (beta chain) was identified in a study of shared clonotypes between healthy human individuals (dated by TCRdb to between 2020 and 2021). Study-wide context: Two women and a few men aged 18 to 49 years were included in the cohort. Different laboratories and diverse techniques were used to prepare libraries and sequence TCR repertoires, to increase sequencing depth and limit assay-specific biases. Leukapheresis yielded between about 0.85 and 10 billion PBMCs per donor. To estimate repertoire size and how much clonotypes are shared between individuals, the study performed deep sequencing of blood TCR repertoires from five healthy adults. For each donor, three plates each were used for CD4 naive and CD4 memory, two plates were used for CD8 naive, and one plate was used for CD8 memory.

General findings and caveats noted by the study authors: The genetic and exposure-history diversity represented was limited by the small number of donors. Naive subsets generally had larger estimated clonotype richness than memory subsets. Incomplete sequencing was indicated by rarefaction of sorted-subset datasets, despite the large sequencing depth. Pairwise subsampling indicated that sequencing depth was expected to affect the degree of clonotype sharing among donors. Sampling was limited to blood, and TCR repertoires in tissue likely differ from TCR repertoires in blood. Across a handful of donors, roughly 5% of naive CD4, around 3.3% of naive CD8, approximately 2.5% of memory CD4, and over 0.35% of memory CD8 clonotypes were shared. Compared with non-shared clonotypes, the clonotypes found in all four sorted-subset donors had higher generation probabilities.

For this clone: Its antigen specificity is not known. No quality values exist for individual bases; no much larger clone is one base distant.

Donors were healthy HIV-negative adults with no recently reported acute infections or vaccinations. Every donor was a Caucasian adult residing in Nashville, Tennessee, USA. CD4+ T cells were enriched by magnetic negative selection, after which naive cells were positively selected on CD45RA and the negative fraction was taken as the memory subset. After blood collection by leukapheresis, PBMCs were isolated using Ficoll-Histopaque density gradient centrifugation and then cryopreserved in the vapor phase of liquid nitrogen. Analytical flow cytometry was used to check the purity and quantity of every magnetically sorted T cell population. Genomic DNA was isolated from every sorted fraction and measured by UV absorbance on a Nanodrop 2000c. TCR CDR3 regions were amplified from genomic DNA by multiplex PCR using the deep immunoSEQ assay. Genomic DNA extracted from each cell subset was distributed evenly over all wells of several immunoSEQ 96-well plates, and each plate served as one replicate. For sorted subsets, 150 to 250 ng genomic DNA, equal to tens of thousands of T cell genomes, was loaded into each replicate PCR. The purified libraries were quantified using a Qubit 3.0 fluorometer, sized with a Bioanalyzer 2100, and then quantified again using the KAPA Library Quantification kit. Each immunoSEQ 96-well plate was sequenced on its own single-read 150-cycle Illumina NextSeq 550 flow cell. Regarding the original processing steps: The immunoSEQ output contained only junctional sequences without quality scores, so filtering could not match that applied to full-length reads. To assign V/J genes and CDR3, sequences were annotated against IMGT germline references using PyIR, a Python wrapper for IgBLAST v1.9. Reads were removed for weak V/J assignments (E-value above 1e-6), missing CDR3, stop codons, out-of-frame junctions, or ambiguous translated residues. V3J clonotypes were defined by identical inferred V gene, J gene, and CDR3 amino acid sequence. To compute the percentage overlap between repertoires, the number of shared unique clonotypes was divided by the size of the smaller repertoire. RTK rarefaction, the Chao1 estimator, and Recon v2.1 estimates of unobserved clonotypes were used to assess repertoire richness. For all TCRbeta clonotypes obtained by the gDNA method from a handful of donors, generation probabilities were computed with OLGA. TCRdb's version of the immuneACCESS table is confined to in-frame rearrangements and falls short of the full clone set. An unresolved V gene accounts for under half of the shortfall where checked; the remainder is of unknown origin. That table gives V, J and clone size, and the DNA gave D and trimming. The sample table holds a few million clones, of which approximately 94% were seen once. The ten largest clones take up around 0.13% of the sample.

The receptor comes from a man between 18 and 35 years old in good health. Material for sequencing was naive CD4+ T cells sorted from blood. Per the publication, the cell subset or site label means: CD45RA+ positively selected.

The CDR3 corresponds to CASKAAGAYEQYF. The nucleotides are TGTGCCAGCAAGGCGGCGGGAGCCTACGAGCAGTACTTC. The chain is assembled from TRBV6-1 and TRBJ2-7, with 7 bases in between that match TRBD2. V trim: 7 bases; J trim: 2 bases; unmatched bases: 5. Via the germline V gene, CDR1 is MNHNS and CDR2 SASEGT. The CDR3 starts with the cysteine, ends with the phenylalanine, and has 13 residues. The only DNA kept is the CDR3, 39 bases in frame from the first base.